A single sample gave rise to the 5 T cell receptor beta chains below, sequenced in a study of blood T cells in healthy people across ages. A second PCR, run for about 7 to 11 cycles, used a sample-barcoded 5' primer plus a J-beta primer mix. From the 5' RACE reads, TCRdb called clonotypes with MiXCR, one entry per CDR3 protein. The sample records about 780,000 distinct CDR3 sequences, more than 25% being singletons. The same sample was also studied in work on T cells of mothers and their children.

The sequenced sample consisted of blood. These receptors all come from a boy aged 5-17 years in good health.

This clonotype was recorded a few times. V gene TRBV29-1 combines with J gene TRBJ1-4, with D unresolved. The V end lost 4 bases, the J end lost 4 bases, and 10 bases lay between the germline ends. The germline V gene has CDR1 SQVTM and CDR2 ANQGSEA. The CDR3 runs to 13 residues. The CDR3 here is CSVGSVLNEKLFF. The CDR3 nucleotides are TGCAGCGTTGGATCCGTACTTAATGAAAAACTGTTTTTT.

This clonotype was counted at least ten times. This chain joins TRBV24-1 and TRBJ2-5; D may be TRBD1 (5 bases). This CDR3 has 14 amino acids. Deletions cut 3 bases from V and 5 bases from J, with 12 bases between. Germline V gene sequence: CDR1 KGHDR, CDR2 SFDVKD. The CDR3 DNA reads TGTGCCACCAGTGATAGCAGGGTCGGGGAGACCCAGTACTTC. This codes for CATSDSRVGETQYF.

V usage is TRBV7-9 and J usage is TRBJ2-3; maybe TRBD2 (6 bases). Trimming removed 5 bases at V and 6 bases at J, with 24 bases between. This CDR3 has 17 amino acids. The germline V gene has CDR1 SEHNR and CDR2 FQNEAQ (reference sequence). CDR3 protein: CASSVSFGRPGVDTQYF. The CDR3 DNA is TGTGCCAGCAGCGTCTCCTTCGGAAGGCCGGGAGTGGATACGCAGTATTTT.

The rearrangement joins TRBV4-1 to TRBJ2-7, with a weak D call TRBD2 (5 bases). CDR1 is MGHRA and CDR2 is YSYEKL in the germline V gene. V lost 0 bases and J lost 4, with 10 bases in between. This CDR3 has 14 amino acids. Here the CDR3 DNA reads TGCGCCAGCAGCCAAGAGAGGGTCCGTTACGAGCAGTACTTC. It encodes CASSQERVRYEQYF.

This chain connects TRBV20-1 to TRBJ2-1; TRBD1 might be the D (6 bases). The CDR3 runs to 15 residues. Germline CDR1 reads DFQATT; CDR2 reads SNEGSKA (reference sequence). Trimming pared 1 base from V and 4 bases from J, leaving 14 bases between. Here the CDR3 reads CSARGIMDSYNEQFF. In DNA form, the CDR3 reads TGCAGTGCTAGAGGGATTATGGACAGTTACAATGAGCAGTTCTTC.